The present entry profiles one TCR beta chain with its context. TCRdb keeps only in-frame clones here, not all; method: immunoSEQ multiplex PCR. Among about 51,000 clones, 84% were seen once, and the ten largest hold roughly 3%. Germline loops: CDR1 SGDLS, CDR2 YYNGEE. This CDR3 has 17 residues. Germline trimming cut 4 bases from V and 0 bases from J; bases unmatched to any gene: 9. The sample comes from a study of OX40 agonist ivuxolimab in advanced cancers. This sequence originates from an adult with an advanced solid tumor such as melanoma, head and neck, liver or kidney cancer. The specimen comprised CD4+ or CD8+ T cells sorted from blood, sampled in a trial of the OX40 agonist ivuxolimab. The V call is TRBV9, the J call TRBJ2-1, with 8 bases identical to TRBD2. The DNA for the CDR3 is TGTGCCAGCAGCCGTAGGCGGGAGGTCAGCTCCTACAATGAGCAGTTCTTC. Translation gives CASSRRREVSSYNEQFF.